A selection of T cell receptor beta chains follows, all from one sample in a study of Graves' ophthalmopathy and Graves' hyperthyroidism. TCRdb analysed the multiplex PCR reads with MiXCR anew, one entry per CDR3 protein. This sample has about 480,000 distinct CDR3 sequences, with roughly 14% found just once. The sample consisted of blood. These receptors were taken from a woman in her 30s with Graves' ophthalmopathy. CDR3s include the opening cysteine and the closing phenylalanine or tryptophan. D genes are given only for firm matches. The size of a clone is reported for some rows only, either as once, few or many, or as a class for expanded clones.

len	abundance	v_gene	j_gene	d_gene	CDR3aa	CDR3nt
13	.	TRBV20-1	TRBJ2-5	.	CSALLEGAETRHF	TGCAGTGCCCTGTTGGAGGGAGCGGAGACCCGGCACTTC
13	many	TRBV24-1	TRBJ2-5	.	CATSPSGGETQYF	TGTGCCACCAGCCCTTCAGGGGGGGAGACCCAGTACTTC
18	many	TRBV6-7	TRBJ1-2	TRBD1	CASRETRDRESRRSGYTF	TGTGCCAGCAGAGAGACCCGGGACAGGGAGTCAAGACGGAGTGGCTACACCTTC
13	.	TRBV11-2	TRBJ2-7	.	CASSLDLGHEQYF	TGTGCCAGCAGCTTAGACTTGGGCCACGAGCAGTACTTC
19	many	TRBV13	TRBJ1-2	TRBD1	CASSRFQTRDRASPYGYTF	TGTGCCAGCAGCCGATTCCAGACCCGGGACAGGGCATCCCCGTATGGCTACACCTTC
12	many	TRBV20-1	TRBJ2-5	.	CSASHLEETQYF	TGCAGTGCTTCCCACTTAGAAGAGACCCAGTACTTC
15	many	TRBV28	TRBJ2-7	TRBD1	CASSLAPQGKREQYF	TGTGCCAGCAGTTTAGCGCCACAGGGGAAGAGGGAGCAGTACTTC
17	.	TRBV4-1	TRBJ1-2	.	CASSFHYRDKTNYGYTF	TGCGCCAGCAGCTTCCATTACCGGGACAAGACTAACTATGGCTACACCTTC
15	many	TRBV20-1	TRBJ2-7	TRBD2	CSARALAGDAYEQYF	TGCAGTGCTAGAGCCCTAGCGGGAGACGCATACGAGCAGTACTTC
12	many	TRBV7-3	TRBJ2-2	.	CASRFSTGELFF	TGTGCCAGCAGATTTTCCACCGGGGAGCTGTTTTTT
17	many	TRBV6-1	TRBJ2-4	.	CASSEGTGLLAKNIQYF	TGTGCCAGCAGTGAAGGAACAGGGCTCCTAGCCAAAAACATTCAGTACTTC
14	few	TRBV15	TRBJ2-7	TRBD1	CATSGTGVGYEQYF	TGTGCCACCAGCGGGACAGGGGTTGGGTACGAGCAGTACTTC
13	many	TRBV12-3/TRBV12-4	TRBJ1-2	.	CASSFGPERGYTF	TGTGCCAGCAGTTTTGGGCCAGAAAGAGGCTACACCTTC
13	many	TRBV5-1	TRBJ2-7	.	CASSLFTGYEQYF	TGCGCCAGCAGCTTGTTCACGGGTTACGAGCAGTACTTC
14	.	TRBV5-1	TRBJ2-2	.	CASSLSGPTGELFF	TGCGCCAGCAGCTTGTCAGGGCCAACCGGGGAGCTGTTTTTT
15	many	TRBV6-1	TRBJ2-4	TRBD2	CASRRLAGGGNIQYF	TGTGCCAGCAGGAGACTAGCGGGGGGCGGGAACATTCAGTACTTC
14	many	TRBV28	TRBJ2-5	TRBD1	CASSDTTGIDTQYF	TGTGCCAGCAGTGACACGACAGGGATTGACACCCAGTACTTC
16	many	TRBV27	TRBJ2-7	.	CASSLRPDATEYEQYF	TGTGCCAGCAGTTTAAGACCCGACGCGACAGAATACGAGCAGTACTTC
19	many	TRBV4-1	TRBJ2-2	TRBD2	CASSQGLAGGHGNTGELFF	TGCGCCAGCAGCCAAGGCCTAGCGGGAGGGCATGGGAACACCGGGGAGCTGTTTTTT
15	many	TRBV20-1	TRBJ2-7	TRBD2	CSARTTSGTSYEQYF	TGCAGTGCCCGAACGACTAGCGGGACCTCCTACGAGCAGTACTTC
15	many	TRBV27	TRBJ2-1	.	CASTLGGDLYNEQFF	TGTGCCAGCACCCTCGGAGGGGACTTATACAATGAGCAGTTCTTC
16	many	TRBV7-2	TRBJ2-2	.	CASSLARGPGTGELFF	TGTGCCAGCAGCTTAGCCCGCGGGCCGGGCACCGGGGAGCTGTTTTTT
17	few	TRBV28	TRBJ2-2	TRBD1	CASSPGRGQENTGELFF	TGTGCCAGCAGCCCCGGACGGGGACAGGAAAACACCGGGGAGCTGTTTTTT
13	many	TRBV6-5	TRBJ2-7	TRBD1	CASNPGQDYEQYF	TGTGCCAGCAACCCCGGACAGGATTACGAGCAGTACTTC
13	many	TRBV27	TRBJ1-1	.	CASSWNEGTEAFF	TGTGCCAGCAGTTGGAACGAAGGGACTGAAGCTTTCTTT
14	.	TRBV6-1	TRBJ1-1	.	CASRPDTDGTEAFF	TGTGCCAGCAGACCCGACACGGACGGCACTGAAGCTTTCTTT
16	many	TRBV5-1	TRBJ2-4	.	CASSPEWAHPSNIQYF	TGCGCCAGCAGCCCGGAATGGGCCCATCCCTCGAACATTCAGTACTTC
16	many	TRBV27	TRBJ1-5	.	CASSLSSTGSHQPQHF	TGTGCCAGCAGTTTATCGAGCACAGGGTCTCACCAGCCCCAGCATTTT
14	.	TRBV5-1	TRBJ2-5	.	CASSLGLRQETQYF	TGCGCCAGCAGCTTGGGTCTGCGCCAAGAGACCCAGTACTTC
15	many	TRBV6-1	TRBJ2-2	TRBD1	CASTSQQGGTGELFF	TGTGCCAGCACATCCCAACAGGGGGGCACCGGGGAGCTGTTTTTT
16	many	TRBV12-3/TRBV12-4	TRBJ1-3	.	CASTPVGTYSGNTIYF	TGTGCCAGCACCCCGGTAGGGACCTACTCTGGAAACACCATATATTTT
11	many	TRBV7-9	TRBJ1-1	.	CASSFKGEAFF	TGTGCCAGCAGCTTTAAGGGTGAAGCTTTCTTT